These T cell receptor beta chains were read from a single sample in a study of cytomegalovirus exposure and HLA in healthy donors. The data were produced by immunoSEQ multiplex PCR, yet TCRdb's version contains in-frame clones alone and is incomplete. The sample has more than 150,000 clones; 75% to 85% are singletons. The sequencing input was PBMCs. The source of these receptors is a woman between 18 and 30 years old in good health and CMV-seropositive. CDR3s include the opening cysteine and the closing phenylalanine or tryptophan. Each record gives: D gene, clone size, V gene, J gene, CDR3 DNA, CDR3 protein. A D gene is named only where the DNA matches it firmly. Clone size is not always given. Where it is, it says once, few, many or a class for expanded clones.

>.|few|TRBV9|TRBJ2-1
TGTGCCAGCAGCTCGGGGGGCTTGAATGAGCAGTTCTTC
CASSSGGLNEQFF
>.|.|TRBV7-2|TRBJ2-2
TGTGCCAGCAGCTTTGGACAGATCACCGGGGAGCTGTTTTTT
CASSFGQITGELFF
>TRBD2|.|TRBV7-3|TRBJ2-3
TGTGCCAGCAGCTTAACGCTAGCGGGGGCCACAGATACGCAGTATTTT
CASSLTLAGATDTQYF
>TRBD1|.|TRBV5-6|TRBJ1-2
TGTGCCAGCAGCGTAACGACAGGGTATGGCTACACCTTC
CASSVTTGYGYTF
>.|.|TRBV7-2|TRBJ2-5
TGTGCCAGCAGCTTAGCAGGAGGGAGGCAGACCCAGTACTTC
CASSLAGGRQTQYF
>TRBD1|.|TRBV4-3|TRBJ1-1
TGCGCCAGCAGCCTAAAAGGGGACAGGAGAGCTTTCTTT
CASSLKGDRRAFF
>TRBD1|.|TRBV4-1|TRBJ1-5
TGCGCCAGCAGTCAACAGTGGACAGGGGGCAAACAGCCCCAGCATTTT
CASSQQWTGGKQPQHF
>TRBD1|.|TRBV30|TRBJ1-6
TGTGCCTGGAGTGACCTAGGACAGGGGAGTTCACCCCTCCACTTT
CAWSDLGQGSSPLHF
>.|.|TRBV15|TRBJ2-3
TGTGCCACCAGCAGAGATCTAGGGACTTCTAGCACAGATACGCAGTATTTT
CATSRDLGTSSTDTQYF
>TRBD2|.|TRBV5-1|TRBJ2-1
TGCGCCAGCAGGGCTAGCGGTGCCTCCTCCTACAATGAGCAGTTCTTC
CASRASGASSYNEQFF
>TRBD2|.|TRBV4-1|TRBJ2-2
TGCGCCAGCAGCCCTACGGGACTAGCGGGCACCGGGGAGCTGTTTTTT
CASSPTGLAGTGELFF
>.|.|TRBV19|TRBJ2-1
TGTGCCAGTAGGACATCTGATCTCTCCTACAATGAGCAGTTCTTC
CASRTSDLSYNEQFF
>.|.|TRBV7-8|TRBJ1-1
TGTGCCAGCAGCTTAGTTAGTTCCCCTGAAGCTTTCTTT
CASSLVSSPEAFF
>.|.|TRBV19|TRBJ2-5
TGTGCCAGTAGTCCTCAGGGGATCGGGGAGACCCAGTACTTC
CASSPQGIGETQYF
>.|.|TRBV27|TRBJ2-7
TGTGCCAGCAGTTTATATCCCCCTAGTGTGGGGCCCAACTACGAGCAGTACTTC
CASSLYPPSVGPNYEQYF
>.|.|TRBV5-4|TRBJ1-1
TGTGCCAGCAGCTTGGCCGAGGGTGGCACTGAAGCTTTCTTT
CASSLAEGGTEAFF
>.|few|TRBV30|TRBJ1-5
TGTGCCTGGAGCGACTCAAATCAGCCCCAGCATTTT
CAWSDSNQPQHF
>.|.|TRBV2|TRBJ2-7
TGTGCCAGCAGTGGGACTTGGCCCTACGAGCAGTACTTC
CASSGTWPYEQYF
>.|.|TRBV6-5|TRBJ1-2
TGTGCCAGCAGCCCCACAGGGACTAACTATGGCTACACCTTC
CASSPTGTNYGYTF
>.|.|TRBV6-1|TRBJ1-6
TGTGCCAGCAGGGGCATGGATTCACCCCTCCACTTT
CASRGMDSPLHF
>.|once|TRBV14|TRBJ2-1
TGTGCCAGCAGCCAAGATTGGTACGAGGGGGTGGATGAGCAGTTCTTC
CASSQDWYEGVDEQFF
>.|.|TRBV5-1|TRBJ1-2
TGCGCCAGCAGCTTACCGAGAGGGAACTATGGCTACACCTTC
CASSLPRGNYGYTF
>TRBD1|.|TRBV6-5|TRBJ2-6
TGTGCCAGCAGTTACCATGACAGGGTCGGAGGCCTGACTTTC
CASSYHDRVGGLTF
>.|.|TRBV11-2|TRBJ2-3
TGTGCCAGCAGCTTCCAGGGTACGGCAGATACGCAGTATTTT
CASSFQGTADTQYF
>TRBD1|.|TRBV7-2|TRBJ1-5
TGTGCCAGCAGCTTGTCGACAGGGTCACAGCAGCCCCAGCATTTT
CASSLSTGSQQPQHF
>TRBD1|.|TRBV30|TRBJ2-5
TGTGCCTGGAGTACGGGGACAGGGGGGGAGACCCAGTACTTC
CAWSTGTGGETQYF
>.|.|TRBV21-1|TRBJ2-2
TGTGCCAGCAGCAAAGGGGACAGCTTCACCGGGGAGCTGTTTTTT
CASSKGDSFTGELFF
>TRBD1|.|TRBV5-1|TRBJ1-6
TGCGCCAGCAGCTTTGGACAGGAGAATTCACCCCTCCACTTT
CASSFGQENSPLHF
>.|.|TRBV27|TRBJ2-1
TGTGCCAGCAGTTCCCAAACAGGGGCGGGGAATGAGCAGTTCTTC
CASSSQTGAGNEQFF
>.|.|TRBV18|TRBJ1-1
TGTGCCAGCTCACCGTCGAACAGTGAAGCTTTCTTT
CASSPSNSEAFF
>TRBD1|.|TRBV29-1|TRBJ1-2
TGCAGCGTTCTAGGTACAGGGGTCTATGGCTACACCTTC
CSVLGTGVYGYTF
>TRBD1|.|TRBV2|TRBJ2-2
TGTGCCAGCAGCGGGGGACAGGGGCACGGGGAGCTGTTTTTT
CASSGGQGHGELFF
>TRBD2|.|TRBV2|TRBJ2-4
TGTGCCAGCAGTGAAGTGGGCGGCGGGACTAGCTCCAAAAACATTCAGTACTTC
CASSEVGGGTSSKNIQYF
>.|.|TRBV10-3|TRBJ1-6
TGTGCCATCAGTGAGTCGGTCCAGGGTGGGAATTCACCCCTCCACTTT
CAISESVQGGNSPLHF
>TRBD1|once|TRBV7-9|TRBJ2-4
TGTGCCAGCAGCCGTCCGGGACAGGGGGCCAAAAACATTCAGTACTTC
CASSRPGQGAKNIQYF
>.|.|TRBV5-1|TRBJ2-3
TGCGCCAGCAGCTCTCAGGGCACAGATACGCAGTATTTT
CASSSQGTDTQYF
>TRBD2|.|TRBV9|TRBJ2-3
TGTGCCAGCAGTCCTAGCGGAACCCCATCAGATACGCAGTATTTT
CASSPSGTPSDTQYF
>TRBD1|few|TRBV7-9|TRBJ1-1
TGTGCCAGCAGTTTAAGGGGGCAGAACACTGAAGCTTTCTTT
CASSLRGQNTEAFF
>TRBD1|.|TRBV6-1|TRBJ1-3
TGTGCCAGCAGTGAAGCTGGAGGAGGCGGGACAGGGAGAAACACCATATATTTT
CASSEAGGGGTGRNTIYF
>TRBD1|.|TRBV2|TRBJ2-1
TGTGCCACACAGGGGGTTGGTTTAGTTGAGCAGTTCTTC
CATQGVGLVEQFF
>.|.|TRBV7-2|TRBJ2-1
TGTGCCAGCAGCTTAGAGGTGGGCGTGGGTGAGCAGTTCTTC
CASSLEVGVGEQFF
>.|.|TRBV7-9|TRBJ1-2
TGTGCCAGCAGCCTCTCAAGGGAGGGTGGCTACACCTTC
CASSLSREGGYTF
>.|.|TRBV23-1|TRBJ1-5
TGCGCCAGCAGTCAATCGTCAGCATCCCCGGGGTATAGCAATCAGCCCCAGCATTTT
CASSQSSASPGYSNQPQHF
>.|few|TRBV6-1|TRBJ2-7
TGTGCCAGCAGTGAATCTCCGGGCAGGGGGGCGTACGAGCAGTACTTC
CASSESPGRGAYEQYF
>TRBD2|.|TRBV6-1|TRBJ2-7
TGTGCCAGCAATTGGCGGGGGTCCAACGAGCAGTACTTC
CASNWRGSNEQYF
>.|.|TRBV29-1|TRBJ1-2
TGCAGCGTTGAAGATTCTGGGGGCCCCTATGGCTACACCTTC
CSVEDSGGPYGYTF
>.|.|TRBV2|TRBJ1-5
TGTGCCAGCAGTCAGGGGTGGGTTCAGCCCCAGCATTTT
CASSQGWVQPQHF
>.|.|TRBV30|TRBJ1-2
TGTGCCTGGACCATGGCACTGGGGGGTAAAGCCTTC
CAWTMALGGKAF
>.|.|TRBV15|TRBJ2-3
TGTGCCACCAGCCCCGGTCGGAGCACAGATACGCAGTATTTT
CATSPGRSTDTQYF
>.|.|TRBV5-5|TRBJ2-6
TGTGCCAGCAGCTTGTCGGGCAGGGATCCTGGGGCCAACGTCCTGACTTTC
CASSLSGRDPGANVLTF
>.|.|TRBV19|TRBJ1-1
TGTGCCAGTAGTCTCACAGGGATACCGGACACTGAAGCTTTCTTT
CASSLTGIPDTEAFF
>TRBD1|.|TRBV30|TRBJ1-4
TGTGCCTGGGGGGCCGGGACAGGGAGTGAAAAACTGTTTTTT
CAWGAGTGSEKLFF